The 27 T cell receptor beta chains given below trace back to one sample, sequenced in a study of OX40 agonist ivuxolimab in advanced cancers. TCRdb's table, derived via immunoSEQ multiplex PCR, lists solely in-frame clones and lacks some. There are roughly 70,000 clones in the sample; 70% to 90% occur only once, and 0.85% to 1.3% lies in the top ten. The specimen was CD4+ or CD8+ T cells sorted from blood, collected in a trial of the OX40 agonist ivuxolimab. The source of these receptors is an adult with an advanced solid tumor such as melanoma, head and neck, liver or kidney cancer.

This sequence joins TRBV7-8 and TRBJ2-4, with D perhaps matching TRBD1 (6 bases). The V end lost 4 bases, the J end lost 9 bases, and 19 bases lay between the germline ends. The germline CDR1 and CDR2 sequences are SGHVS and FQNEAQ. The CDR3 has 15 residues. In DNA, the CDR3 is TGTGCCAGCAGCTCCCAAACCACAGGGTCAGGCATTCAGTACTTC. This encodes CASSSQTTGSGIQYF. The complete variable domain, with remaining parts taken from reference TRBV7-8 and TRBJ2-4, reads GAGVSQSPRYKVAKRGQDVALRCDPISGHVSLFWYQQALGQGPEFLTYFQNEAQLDKSGLPSDRFFAERPEGSVSTLKIQRTQQEDSAVYLCASSSQTTGSGIQYFGAGTRLSVL.

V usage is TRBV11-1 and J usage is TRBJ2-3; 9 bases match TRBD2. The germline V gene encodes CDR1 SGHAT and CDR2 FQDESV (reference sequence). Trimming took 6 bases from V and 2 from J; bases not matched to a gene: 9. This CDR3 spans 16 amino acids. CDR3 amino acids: CASSYMTSGSTDTQYF. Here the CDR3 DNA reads TGTGCCAGCAGTTACATGACTAGCGGTTCCACAGATACGCAGTATTTT.

CDR3 sequence (DNA): TGCGCCAGCAGCTTCGGGAGCACAGATACGCAGTATTTT. Its translation: CASSFGSTDTQYF. This sequence joins TRBV5-1 and TRBJ2-3; D uncertain. V was shortened by 2 bases and J by 0 bases, with 4 bases between the two germline ends. Germline lookup yields CDR1 SGHRS and CDR2 YFSETQ. CDR3 length: 13 residues.

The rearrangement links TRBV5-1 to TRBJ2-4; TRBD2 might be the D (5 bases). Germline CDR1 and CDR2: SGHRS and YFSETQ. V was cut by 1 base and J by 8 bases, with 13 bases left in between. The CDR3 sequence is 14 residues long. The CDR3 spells CASSLFDLEDIQYF. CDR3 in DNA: TGCGCCAGCAGCTTGTTTGACTTGGAGGACATTCAGTACTTC.

The CDR3 loop is CASSPQAGSSYEQYF. As DNA, the CDR3 is TGTGCCAGCAGCCCACAAGCGGGGAGCTCCTACGAGCAGTACTTC. J is TRBJ2-7 and V is TRBV7-2, with 7 positions matching TRBD2. The CDR3 runs to 15 residues. CDR1 and CDR2 from the germline V gene are SGHTA and FQGNSA. Trimming cost V 5 bases and J 0 bases; bases outside gene matches: 7. Full variable domain (rest looked up from reference TRBV7-2 and TRBJ2-7): GAGVSQSPSNKVTEKGKDVELRCDPISGHTALYWYRQSLGQGLEFLIYFQGNSAPDKSGLPSDRFSAERTGGSVSTLTIQRTQQEDSAVYLCASSPQAGSSYEQYFGPGTRLTVT.

The CDR3 here is CASSSGLAGGETQYF. The CDR3 region has the DNA TGTGCCAGCAGCTCCGGCCTAGCGGGAGGAGAGACCCAGTACTTC. The V and J genes are TRBV7-9 and TRBJ2-5; the match to TRBD2 covers 11 bases. The CDR3 consists of 15 residues. From germline, CDR1 is SEHNR and CDR2 FQNEAQ (reference sequence). With 4 bases clipped from V and 4 bases from J, the junction kept 5 bases outside the gene matches.

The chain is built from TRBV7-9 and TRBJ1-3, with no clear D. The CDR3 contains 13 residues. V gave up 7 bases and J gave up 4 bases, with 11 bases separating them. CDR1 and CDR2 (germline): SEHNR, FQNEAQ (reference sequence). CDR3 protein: CASTRGRGNTIYF. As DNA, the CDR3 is TGTGCCAGCACAAGAGGGAGGGGAAACACCATATATTTT.

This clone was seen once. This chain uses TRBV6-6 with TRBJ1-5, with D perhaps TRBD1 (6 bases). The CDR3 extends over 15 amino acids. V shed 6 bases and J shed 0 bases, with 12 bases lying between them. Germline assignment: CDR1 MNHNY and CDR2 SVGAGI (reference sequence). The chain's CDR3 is CASRKQGNSNQPQHF. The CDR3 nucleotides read TGTGCCAGCAGGAAACAGGGAAATAGCAATCAGCCCCAGCATTTT.

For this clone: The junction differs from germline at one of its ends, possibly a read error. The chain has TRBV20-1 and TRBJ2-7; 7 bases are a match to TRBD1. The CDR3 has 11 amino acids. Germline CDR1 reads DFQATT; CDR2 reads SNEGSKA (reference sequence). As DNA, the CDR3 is TGCAGCGCTAGACAGGGTTACGAGCAGTACTTC. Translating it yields CSARQGYEQYF.

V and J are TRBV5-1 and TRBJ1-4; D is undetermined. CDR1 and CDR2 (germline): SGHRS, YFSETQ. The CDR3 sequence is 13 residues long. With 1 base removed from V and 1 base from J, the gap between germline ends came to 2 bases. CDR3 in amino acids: CASSLKTNEKLFF. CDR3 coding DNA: TGCGCCAGCAGCTTGAAAACTAATGAAAAACTGTTTTTT.

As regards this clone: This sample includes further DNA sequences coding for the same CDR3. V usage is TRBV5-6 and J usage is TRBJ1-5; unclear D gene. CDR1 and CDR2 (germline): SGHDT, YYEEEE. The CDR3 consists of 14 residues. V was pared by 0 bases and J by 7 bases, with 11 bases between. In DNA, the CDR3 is TGTGCCAGCAGCTTGGGTGGCTTAGGGCAGCCCCAGCATTTT. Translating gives CASSLGGLGQPQHF.

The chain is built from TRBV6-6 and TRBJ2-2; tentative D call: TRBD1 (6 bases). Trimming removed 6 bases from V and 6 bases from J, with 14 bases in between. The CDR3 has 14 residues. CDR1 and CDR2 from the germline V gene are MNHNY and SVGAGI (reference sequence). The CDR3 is CASSEGVTSGELFF. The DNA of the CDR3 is TGTGCCAGCAGCGAGGGGGTGACCTCCGGGGAGCTGTTTTTT.

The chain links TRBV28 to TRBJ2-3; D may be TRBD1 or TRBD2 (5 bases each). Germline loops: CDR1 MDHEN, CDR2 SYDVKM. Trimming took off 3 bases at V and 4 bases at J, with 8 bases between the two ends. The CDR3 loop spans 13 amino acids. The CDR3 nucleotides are TGTGCCAGCAGTTTGGGACCTTCAGATACGCAGTATTTT. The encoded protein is CASSLGPSDTQYF.

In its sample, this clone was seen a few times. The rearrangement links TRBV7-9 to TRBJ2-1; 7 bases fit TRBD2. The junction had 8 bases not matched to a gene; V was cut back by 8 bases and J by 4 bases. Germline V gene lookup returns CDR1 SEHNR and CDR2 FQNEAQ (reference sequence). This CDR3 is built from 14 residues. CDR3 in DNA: TGTGCCAGCCTCCGGCTAGCGGCTTACAATGAGCAGTTCTTC. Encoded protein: CASLRLAAYNEQFF.

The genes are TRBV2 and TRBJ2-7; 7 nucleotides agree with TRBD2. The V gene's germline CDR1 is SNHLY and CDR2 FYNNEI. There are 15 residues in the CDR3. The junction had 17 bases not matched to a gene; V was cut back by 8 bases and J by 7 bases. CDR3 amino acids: CASLLTAGPIGEQYF. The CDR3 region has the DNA TGTGCCAGCCTTCTTACAGCGGGGCCCATTGGGGAGCAGTACTTC.

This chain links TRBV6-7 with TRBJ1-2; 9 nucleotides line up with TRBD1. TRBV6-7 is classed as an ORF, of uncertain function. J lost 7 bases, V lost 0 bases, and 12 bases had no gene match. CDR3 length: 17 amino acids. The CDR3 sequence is CASSYSAHRGREGGYTF. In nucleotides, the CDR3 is TGTGCCAGCAGTTACTCTGCCCACAGGGGGCGCGAGGGTGGCTACACCTTC.

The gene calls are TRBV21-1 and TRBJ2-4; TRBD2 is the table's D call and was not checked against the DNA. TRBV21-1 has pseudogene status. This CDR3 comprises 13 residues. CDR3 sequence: CASRRLASNIQYF. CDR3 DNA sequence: TGTGCCAGCAGGAGACTAGCCTCAAACATTCAGTACTTC.

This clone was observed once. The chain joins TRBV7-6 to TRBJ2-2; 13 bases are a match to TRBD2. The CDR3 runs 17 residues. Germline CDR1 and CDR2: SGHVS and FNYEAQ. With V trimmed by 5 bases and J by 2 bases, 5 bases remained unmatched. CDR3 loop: CASSTRLAGGNTGELFF. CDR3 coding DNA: TGTGCCAGCAGCACTCGACTAGCGGGGGGAAACACCGGGGAGCTGTTTTTT.

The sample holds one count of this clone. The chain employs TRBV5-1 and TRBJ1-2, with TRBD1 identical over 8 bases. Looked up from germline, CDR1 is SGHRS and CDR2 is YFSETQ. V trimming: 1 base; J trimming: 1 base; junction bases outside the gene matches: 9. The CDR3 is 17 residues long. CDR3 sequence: CASSLTGTGEINYGYTF. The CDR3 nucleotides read TGCGCCAGCAGCTTGACCGGGACAGGAGAAATTAACTATGGCTACACCTTC.

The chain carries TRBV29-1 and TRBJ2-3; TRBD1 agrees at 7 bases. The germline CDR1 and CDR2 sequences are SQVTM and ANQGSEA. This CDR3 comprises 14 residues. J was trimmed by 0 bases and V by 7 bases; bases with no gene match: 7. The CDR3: CSAPGGISTDTQYF. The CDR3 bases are TGCAGCGCCCCAGGGGGAATTAGCACAGATACGCAGTATTTT.

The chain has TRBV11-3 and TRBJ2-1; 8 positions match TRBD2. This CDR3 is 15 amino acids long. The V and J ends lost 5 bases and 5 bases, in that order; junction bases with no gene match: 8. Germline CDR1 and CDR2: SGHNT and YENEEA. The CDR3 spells CASSKSGGVNNEQFF. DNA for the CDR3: TGTGCCAGCAGCAAGAGCGGGGGAGTAAACAATGAGCAGTTCTTC. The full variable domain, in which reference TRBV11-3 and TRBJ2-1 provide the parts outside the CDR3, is EAGVVQSPRYKIIEKKQPVAFWCNPISGHNTLYWYLQNLGQGPELLIRYENEEAVDDSQLPKDRFSAERLKGVDSTLKIQPAELGDSAVYLCASSKSGGVNNEQFFGPGTRLTVL.

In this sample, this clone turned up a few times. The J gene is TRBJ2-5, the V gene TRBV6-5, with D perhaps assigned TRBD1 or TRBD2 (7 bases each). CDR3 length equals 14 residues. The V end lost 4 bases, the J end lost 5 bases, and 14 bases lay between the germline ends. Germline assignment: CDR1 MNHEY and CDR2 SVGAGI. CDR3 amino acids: CASSWGRGRETQYF. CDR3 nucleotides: TGTGCCAGCAGTTGGGGGAGGGGGCGGGAGACCCAGTACTTC.

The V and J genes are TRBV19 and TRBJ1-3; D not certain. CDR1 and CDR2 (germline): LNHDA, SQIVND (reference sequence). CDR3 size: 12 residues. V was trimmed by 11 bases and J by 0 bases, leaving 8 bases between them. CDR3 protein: CAVHSSGNTIYF. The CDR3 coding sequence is TGTGCCGTTCACAGCTCTGGAAACACCATATATTTT.

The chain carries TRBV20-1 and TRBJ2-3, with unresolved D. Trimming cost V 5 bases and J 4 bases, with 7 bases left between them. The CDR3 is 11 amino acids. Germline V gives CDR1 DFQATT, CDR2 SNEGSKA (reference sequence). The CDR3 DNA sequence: TGCAGTGCTGACGACTCAGATACGCAGTATTTT. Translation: CSADDSDTQYF.

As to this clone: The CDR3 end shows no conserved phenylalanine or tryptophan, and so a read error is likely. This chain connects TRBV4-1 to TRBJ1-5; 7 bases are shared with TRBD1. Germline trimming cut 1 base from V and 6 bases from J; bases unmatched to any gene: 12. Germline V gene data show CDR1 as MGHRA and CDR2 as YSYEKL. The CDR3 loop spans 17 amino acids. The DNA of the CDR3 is TGCGCCAGCAGCCAAGGCTTTGGGGACAGTGATGTTCAGCCCCAGCATTCT. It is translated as CASSQGFGDSDVQPQHS.

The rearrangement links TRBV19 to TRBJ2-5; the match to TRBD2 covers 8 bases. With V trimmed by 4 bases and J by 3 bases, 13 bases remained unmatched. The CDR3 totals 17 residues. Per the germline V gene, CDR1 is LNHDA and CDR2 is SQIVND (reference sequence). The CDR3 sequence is CASSRGLAGGRKETQYF. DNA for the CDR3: TGTGCCAGTAGTAGGGGGTTGGCGGGGGGCCGGAAAGAGACCCAGTACTTC.

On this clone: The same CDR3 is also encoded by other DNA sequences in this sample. CDR3 sequence reads: CASSQRRALGAEQYF. For the CDR3, the DNA is TGTGCCAGCAGTCAACGACGGGCTTTAGGGGCCGAGCAGTACTTC. The chain employs TRBV11-1 and TRBJ2-7; D may be TRBD1 (5 bases). Germline V gene sequence: CDR1 SGHAT, CDR2 FQDESV (reference sequence). CDR3 length: 15 amino acids. V was trimmed by 6 bases and J by 6 bases, leaving 21 bases between them.